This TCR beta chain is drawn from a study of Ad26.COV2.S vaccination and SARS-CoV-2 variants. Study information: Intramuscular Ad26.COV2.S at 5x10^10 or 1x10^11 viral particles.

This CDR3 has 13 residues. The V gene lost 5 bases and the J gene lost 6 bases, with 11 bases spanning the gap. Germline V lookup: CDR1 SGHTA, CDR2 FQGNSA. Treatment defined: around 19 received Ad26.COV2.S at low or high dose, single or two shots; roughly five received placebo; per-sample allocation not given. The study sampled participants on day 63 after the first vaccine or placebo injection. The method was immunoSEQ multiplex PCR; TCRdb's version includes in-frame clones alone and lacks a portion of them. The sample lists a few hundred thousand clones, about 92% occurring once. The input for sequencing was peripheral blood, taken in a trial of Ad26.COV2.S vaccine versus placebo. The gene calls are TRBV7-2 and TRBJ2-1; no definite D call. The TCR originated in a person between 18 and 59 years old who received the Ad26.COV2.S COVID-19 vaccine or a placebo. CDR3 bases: TGTGCCAGCAGCCTACTAAGAGGCAATGAGCAGTTCTTC. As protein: CASSLLRGNEQFF.